The rows below give T cell receptor beta chains drawn from one sample of a study of T cell responses to AZD1222 COVID-19 vaccine. The repertoire was sequenced with immunoSEQ multiplex PCR; TCRdb's copy has only in-frame clones and lacks some. This table has some 110,000 clones, almost 95% appearing once. This sample comprised peripheral blood, obtained 28 days after the second AZD1222 dose. The receptors come from an adult who received the AZD1222 COVID-19 vaccine. Each CDR3 is given without its conserved first and last residue. Clone size, where shown, is once, few, many, or a class for clones that have expanded.

V gene: TRBV28
clone size: .
CDR3 protein: ASSSITDTQY

V gene: TRBV28
clone size: .
CDR3 protein: ASSPGQESPLH

V gene: TRBV28
clone size: once
CDR3 protein: ASSFLEAPLH

V gene: TRBV2
clone size: .
CDR3 protein: ASSVGTQTGAF

V gene: TRBV12-3/TRBV12-4
clone size: once
CDR3 protein: ASRSTGRTEAF

V gene: TRBV30
clone size: .
CDR3 protein: AFRGVLYQETQY

V gene: TRBV6-1
clone size: .
CDR3 protein: ASSERTGRGYNEQF

V gene: TRBV20-1
clone size: .
CDR3 protein: SASIREKLF

V gene: TRBV5-4
clone size: few
CDR3 protein: ASRMPGQGYREQY

V gene: TRBV5-1
clone size: .
CDR3 protein: ASRGQGSSYEQY

V gene: TRBV28
clone size: .
CDR3 protein: ASSLPRQGGYGYT

V gene: TRBV27
clone size: .
CDR3 protein: ASSLTPLARTDTQY

V gene: TRBV7-9
clone size: .
CDR3 protein: ASSPGAGYGYT

V gene: TRBV30
clone size: .
CDR3 protein: AWSQRPPNTGELF

V gene: TRBV6-5
clone size: .
CDR3 protein: ASSFQGAVGNTIY

V gene: TRBV7-9
clone size: .
CDR3 protein: ASSLDTEAF

V gene: TRBV7-8
clone size: once
CDR3 protein: ASSLGGQPQH

V gene: TRBV4-2
clone size: .
CDR3 protein: ASSQDKETQY

V gene: TRBV28
clone size: .
CDR3 protein: ASSTPGQGKGNEQF

V gene: TRBV6-4
clone size: few
CDR3 protein: ASSEGFGGSQPQH

V gene: TRBV21-1
clone size: .
CDR3 protein: ASSKLQGCGYT

V gene: TRBV30
clone size: once
CDR3 protein: AWECPPWGREECGTGELF

V gene: TRBV16
clone size: .
CDR3 protein: ASSQYGTSGSFGETQY

V gene: TRBV6-6
clone size: .
CDR3 protein: ASSYSKPQPQH

V gene: TRBV19
clone size: .
CDR3 protein: ASKPGDPSSYNEQF

V gene: TRBV12-3/TRBV12-4
clone size: .
CDR3 protein: ASSSPGNTIY

V gene: TRBV3-1/TRBV3-2
clone size: .
CDR3 protein: ASSQAQNQPQH

V gene: TRBV27
clone size: .
CDR3 protein: ASSLLRQKNEKLF

V gene: TRBV9
clone size: .
CDR3 protein: ASSVWRGEKEKLF

V gene: TRBV19
clone size: .
CDR3 protein: ASSKNRMIYGYT

V gene: TRBV7-6
clone size: .
CDR3 protein: ASSPGLTGNYGYT

V gene: TRBV12-3/TRBV12-4
clone size: .
CDR3 protein: ASSLGPSNEQF

V gene: TRBV7-2
clone size: .
CDR3 protein: ASSSQGLTEAF

V gene: TRBV28
clone size: .
CDR3 protein: ASRQGGDTQY

V gene: TRBV30
clone size: .
CDR3 protein: AWSTGSNQPQH

V gene: TRBV19
clone size: .
CDR3 protein: ASSIGTGDNEQF

V gene: TRBV7-8
clone size: .
CDR3 protein: ASSLGAGKPPTQQY

V gene: TRBV6-5
clone size: .
CDR3 protein: ASSYGTGQETQY

V gene: TRBV7-4
clone size: once
CDR3 protein: ASSPDRRSNQPQH

V gene: TRBV5-1
clone size: .
CDR3 protein: ASSEGQSGEKLF

V gene: TRBV2
clone size: .
CDR3 protein: ASLEGTEAF

V gene: TRBV10-3
clone size: .
CDR3 protein: AIRELAGVYNEQF

V gene: TRBV15
clone size: .
CDR3 protein: ATSRVPETYTGELF

V gene: TRBV28
clone size: .
CDR3 protein: ASSPPGLREQY

V gene: TRBV30
clone size: .
CDR3 protein: AWRGVGTEAF

V gene: TRBV5-1
clone size: few
CDR3 protein: ASKGQEGSTEAF

V gene: TRBV7-2
clone size: few
CDR3 protein: ASSLEREKPEQY

V gene: TRBV19
clone size: .
CDR3 protein: ASSMGYNEQF

V gene: TRBV6-6
clone size: .
CDR3 protein: ASSYSQGTHEQY

V gene: TRBV6-5
clone size: .
CDR3 protein: ASNVQGVETEAF

V gene: TRBV7-6
clone size: few
CDR3 protein: ASSSLSGRGNEQY

V gene: TRBV2
clone size: .
CDR3 protein: ASRRTDYSNQPQH

V gene: TRBV4-1
clone size: .
CDR3 protein: ASSQPGLTLNEQF

V gene: TRBV4-2
clone size: .
CDR3 protein: ASSQRDGTEAF

V gene: TRBV30
clone size: .
CDR3 protein: AWREMGSSYNEQF

V gene: TRBV14
clone size: .
CDR3 protein: ASSLGLAGPKATYEQY

V gene: TRBV2
clone size: .
CDR3 protein: ASRGTEARGQPQH

V gene: TRBV28
clone size: .
CDR3 protein: ASRSGTGSLGYGYT